The 26 T cell receptor beta chains listed next were all sequenced from one sample in a study of cytomegalovirus exposure and HLA in healthy donors. The PCR was carried out with 60 Vbeta primers and 13 Jbeta primers. The assay was immunoSEQ multiplex PCR, and TCRdb's table has in-frame clones only and misses some. The table has over 150,000 clones, around 84% seen once; the top ten hold 1%. Sequenced material: PBMCs. The receptors here all came from a boy aged 2 to 10 in good health and CMV-seronegative.

V and J are TRBV10-2 and TRBJ2-7, with TRBD1 as a possible D gene (6 bases). The V and J ends lost 4 bases and 4 bases respectively, with 11 bases between them. Germline-derived CDR1 and CDR2 are WSHSY and SAAADI. The CDR3 totals 13 residues. The CDR3 loop is CASSAGRGYEQYV. CDR3 DNA sequence: TGCGCCAGCAGTGCTGGCAGGGGTTACGAGCAGTACGTC.

This clone was seen only a few times. The chain links TRBV27 to TRBJ2-2; 8 nucleotides match TRBD2. This CDR3 contains 17 residues. J was trimmed by 0 bases and V by 2 bases; bases with no gene match: 5. The V gene's germline CDR1 is MNHEY and CDR2 SMNVEV (reference sequence). In nucleotides, the CDR3 is TGTGCCAGCAGTTTACTAGCGGGTCAAGCGAACACCGGGGAGCTGTTTTTT. Translation gives CASSLLAGQANTGELFF.

The J gene is TRBJ2-1, the V gene TRBV11-2; 8 nucleotides align to TRBD2. The CDR3 spans 14 residues. V dropped 4 bases and J dropped 7; count of bases not matched to a gene: 6. Germline loops: CDR1 SGHAT, CDR2 FQNNGV. The CDR3: CASSSQRGRNEQFF. In nucleotides, the CDR3 is TGTGCCAGCAGCTCTCAGCGGGGGAGGAATGAGCAGTTCTTC.

J is TRBJ2-1 and V is TRBV28, with 7 bases lining up with TRBD2. CDR3 length: 13 amino acids. Per the germline V gene, CDR1 is MDHEN and CDR2 is SYDVKM. After removal of 5 bases from V and 12 bases from J, the junction contained 10 bases not matched to a gene. DNA of the CDR3: TGTGCCAGCAGTAGGACTAGAATTGGAGGGCAGTTCTTC. As protein: CASSRTRIGGQFF.

V usage is TRBV5-1 and J usage is TRBJ2-5; 11 nucleotides match TRBD1. The CDR3 consists of 15 residues. Germline V gene lookup returns CDR1 SGHRS and CDR2 YFSETQ. Trimming took 4 bases from V and 7 from J; bases not matched to a gene: 9. CDR3 amino acids: CASSMDRGRFVTQYF. As DNA, the CDR3 is TGCGCCAGCAGCATGGACAGGGGGCGGTTTGTGACCCAGTACTTC.

The genes are TRBV19 and TRBJ1-6; 7 bases align to TRBD1. V gave up 4 bases and J gave up 5 bases; unmatched junction bases: 5. The CDR3 has 15 residues. Germline V CDR1 and CDR2: LNHDA, SQIVND (reference sequence). The CDR3 nucleotides read TGTGCCAGTAGTACCCAGGGGGGCGATAATTCACCCCTCCACTTT. Its translation: CASSTQGGDNSPLHF.

J is TRBJ1-6 and V is TRBV14; tentatively, D is TRBD1 (6 bases). Germline-derived CDR1 and CDR2 are SGHDN and FVKESK. The V and J ends lost 1 base and 7 bases respectively, with 11 bases between them. CDR3 size: 15 residues. The CDR3 DNA is TGTGCCAGCAGCCAAGCCCAGGGGTTAAATTCACCCCTCCACTTT. Translation: CASSQAQGLNSPLHF.

This chain links TRBV27 with TRBJ2-1, with TRBD2 as a possible D gene (5 bases). Germline V gene data show CDR1 as MNHEY and CDR2 as SMNVEV (reference sequence). V shed 3 bases and J shed 7 bases, with 13 bases lying between them. The CDR3 has 14 amino acids. CDR3: CASSFQLTSNEQFF. In DNA, the CDR3 is TGTGCCAGCAGTTTCCAGCTCACTAGTAATGAGCAGTTCTTC.

The rearrangement uses TRBV30 and TRBJ1-2; D call uncertain. This CDR3 region has 11 residues. Germline CDR1 GTSNPN, CDR2 SVGIG (reference sequence). V lost 6 bases and J 5 bases, leaving 10 bases between the germline ends. CDR3 sequence (DNA): TGTGCCTGCTCCTATCTATATGGCTACACCTTC. Translating gives CACSYLYGYTF.

This clone was detected once. The J gene is TRBJ2-1, the V gene TRBV13; TRBD2 might be the D (6 bases). This CDR3 spans 15 amino acids. Trimming shortened V by 5 bases and J by 15 bases, and 26 bases separated the two germline ends. Germline CDR1 PRHDT, CDR2 FYEKMQ (reference sequence). The CDR3 nucleotides are TGTGCCAGCAGCGCCCGGGACTGGGTAAATAAGGGGCTGTTCTTC. It codes for CASSARDWVNKGLFF.

The chain links TRBV27 to TRBJ1-2, with 7 positions matching TRBD1. CDR1 MNHEY and CDR2 SMNVEV come from the germline V gene (reference sequence). This CDR3 spans 16 amino acids. V trimming: 3 bases; J trimming: 0 bases; junction bases outside the gene matches: 7. In DNA, the CDR3 is TGTGCCAGCAGTTTCTCCCCCCAGGGGGCTAACTATGGCTACACCTTC. Protein: CASSFSPQGANYGYTF.

The chain couples TRBV19 to TRBJ1-1, with TRBD1 identical over 9 bases. The CDR3 loop spans 13 amino acids. Germline CDR1 and CDR2: LNHDA and SQIVND (reference sequence). V lost 8 bases, J lost 3 bases, and 4 bases stayed unmatched. CDR3 DNA sequence: TGTGCCAGTCGACGGACAGGGGACACTGAAGCTTTCTTT. Translated: CASRRTGDTEAFF.

This chain links TRBV4-1 with TRBJ1-6; D call uncertain. V was cut by 0 bases and J by 4 bases, with 7 bases left in between. Germline V gives CDR1 MGHRA, CDR2 YSYEKL. The CDR3 totals 15 residues. CDR3 protein: CASSQERTYNSPLHF. The DNA for the CDR3 is TGCGCCAGCAGCCAAGAAAGGACTTATAATTCACCCCTCCACTTT.

This clone was picked up one time. The chain is built from TRBV2 and TRBJ2-7; D is unclear. Trimming cost V 7 bases and J 0 bases, with 16 bases left between them. This CDR3 has 15 amino acids. The V gene's germline CDR1 is SNHLY and CDR2 FYNNEI. The DNA of the CDR3 is TGTGCCAGCACCCGATCAGGAACAAGCTCCTACGAGCAGTACTTC. Translated: CASTRSGTSSYEQYF. The variable domain in full, with the rest retrieved from reference TRBV2 and TRBJ2-7, is EPEVTQTPSHQVTQMGQEVILRCVPISNHLYFYWYRQILGQKVEFLVSFYNNEISEKSEIFDDQFSVERPDGSNFTLKIRSTKLEDSAMYFCASTRSGTSSYEQYFGPGTRLTVT.

The rearrangement joins TRBV30 to TRBJ2-3, with 11 bases fitting TRBD2. The V gene end was trimmed by 0 bases and the J gene end by 3 bases; junction bases not matched to a gene: 5. There are 16 residues in the CDR3. Looked up from germline, CDR1 is GTSNPN and CDR2 is SVGIG (reference sequence). DNA for the CDR3: TGTGCCTGGAGTGTGATAGCGGGGGGGCGAACAGATACGCAGTATTTT. Its translation: CAWSVIAGGRTDTQYF.

The rearrangement joins TRBV27 to TRBJ2-2; D is undetermined. This CDR3 contains 12 residues. CDR1 and CDR2 (germline): MNHEY, SMNVEV (reference sequence). V was pared by 5 bases and J by 4 bases, with 5 bases between. The CDR3 reads CASSLPTGELFF. Here the CDR3 DNA reads TGTGCCAGCAGTCTCCCCACCGGGGAGCTGTTTTTT.

The CDR3 nucleotides read TGTGCCAGCAGTTTACTCAGGACAAGCCTCTCTGGGGCCAACGTCCTGACTTTC. Translated: CASSLLRTSLSGANVLTF. The rearrangement links TRBV27 to TRBJ2-6, with a possible D match to TRBD1 (5 bases). V was shortened by 2 bases and J by 0 bases, with 14 bases between the two germline ends. CDR1 MNHEY and CDR2 SMNVEV come from the germline V gene (reference sequence). This CDR3 is built from 18 residues.

The J gene is TRBJ2-5, the V gene TRBV30; 15 nucleotides line up with TRBD2. The closer fit of TRBJ2-7 to the DNA end suggests the J call may be wrong. In germline, CDR1 is GTSNPN, CDR2 SVGIG (reference sequence). The CDR3 extends over 16 amino acids. CDR3 sequence (DNA): TGTGCCTGGAGTGGGACTAGCGGGAGGGCCAGCAACGAGCAGTACTTC. Residues: CAWSGTSGRASNEQYF.

The chain combines TRBV5-4 with TRBJ2-2, with 8 bases aligning to TRBD2. This CDR3 region has 16 residues. In germline, CDR1 is SGHNT, CDR2 YYREEE (reference sequence). V gave up 4 bases and J gave up 0 bases; unmatched junction bases: 5. CDR3: CASSPRGGANTGELFF. DNA of the CDR3: TGTGCCAGCAGCCCCCGGGGGGGAGCGAACACCGGGGAGCTGTTTTTT.

This rearrangement joins TRBV6-1 to TRBJ2-1, with 7 positions matching TRBD1. Germline V CDR1 and CDR2: MNHNS, SASEGT. V was pared by 7 bases and J by 0 bases, with 6 bases of the junction left unmatched. CDR3 length: 15 residues. The CDR3 sequence: CASTRRDSSYNEQFF. The CDR3 DNA follows: TGTGCCAGCACCAGAAGGGACAGCTCCTACAATGAGCAGTTCTTC.

The chain uses TRBV7-8 and TRBJ2-7, with 13 positions matching TRBD2. The V gene end was trimmed by 4 bases and the J gene end by 4 bases; junction bases not matched to a gene: 10. The CDR3 contains 17 residues. CDR1 is SGHVS, CDR2 FQNEAQ, per germline. In DNA, the CDR3 is TGTGCCAGCAGCTCATACCCACTAGCGGGAGGGCCTTACGAGCAGTACTTC. Its protein is CASSSYPLAGGPYEQYF.

This rearrangement joins TRBV7-8 to TRBJ1-1; tentative D call: TRBD1 (5 bases). Per germline, CDR1 SGHVS and CDR2 FQNEAQ. The CDR3 consists of 15 residues. With 2 bases removed from V and 3 bases from J, the gap between germline ends came to 13 bases. The CDR3 sequence: CASSLITGSDTEAFF. In nucleotides, the CDR3 is TGTGCCAGCAGCTTAATAACAGGCAGTGACACTGAAGCTTTCTTT.

This sequence joins TRBV18 and TRBJ2-1; D gene unclear. The CDR3 is 12 residues long. Germline assignment: CDR1 KGHSH and CDR2 LQKENI. Trimming removed 0 bases at V and 9 bases at J, with 6 bases between. This CDR3 is CASSPPWAEQFF. The DNA of the CDR3 is TGTGCCAGCTCACCACCTTGGGCTGAGCAGTTCTTC.

V usage is TRBV18 and J usage is TRBJ2-1; 7 nucleotides match TRBD1. With 6 bases clipped from V and 2 bases from J, the junction kept 10 bases outside the gene matches. The CDR3 sequence is 16 residues long. The germline V gene has CDR1 KGHSH and CDR2 LQKENI. The CDR3 bases are TGTGCCAGCTCCGGCCCACAGGGGAGCGCCTACAATGAGCAGTTCTTC. Translation: CASSGPQGSAYNEQFF.

The gene calls are TRBV18 and TRBJ2-4; D may be TRBD2 (5 bases). V lost 4 bases, J lost 12 bases, and 19 bases lay in between. The CDR3 totals 14 residues. Looked up from germline, CDR1 is KGHSH and CDR2 is LQKENI. The CDR3 region is CASSREPANPSQYF. CDR3 DNA sequence: TGTGCCAGCTCACGGGAGCCAGCTAACCCAAGTCAGTACTTC.

The chain recombines TRBV6-1 with TRBJ2-1, with TRBD2 as a possible D gene (5 bases). The CDR3 loop spans 15 amino acids. Trimming stripped 2 bases from V and 2 bases from J, with 10 bases between. The germline CDR1 and CDR2 sequences are MNHNS and SASEGT. DNA for the CDR3: TGTGCCAGCAGTGAACACAGCGGCCCCTACAATGAGCAGTTCTTC. Amino acids: CASSEHSGPYNEQFF.